A selection of T cell receptor beta chains follows, all from one sample in a study of T cells in tuberculosis. Libraries were prepared by immunoSEQ multiplex PCR; TCRdb keeps only in-frame clonotypes and omits some of them. The table has 47,000 or so clones, roughly 96% seen once. Specimen: PBMCs, collected at tuberculosis diagnosis. These receptors all stem from an adult with tuberculosis. Each CDR3 is given with its conserved first and last residue. The D gene is left open where the match is weak. Part of the rows lack a size; the others show once, few, many or a class for expanded clones.

d_call | clone_size | j_call | v_call | cdr3_nt | cdr3_aa
TRBD2 | - | TRBJ2-1 | TRBV6-1 | TGTGCCGGACGACTAGCGGGAGTTCACGAGCAGTTCTTC | CAGRLAGVHEQFF
- | - | TRBJ2-7 | TRBV28 | TGTGCCAGCACTCTTTTTAAGGGGCATAATACACGCGAGCAGTACTTC | CASTLFKGHNTREQYF
- | once | TRBJ2-7 | TRBV14 | TGTGCCAGCAGCCCACAGGGAGGGTACGAGCAGTACTTC | CASSPQGGYEQYF
- | - | TRBJ1-4 | TRBV5-1 | TGCGCCAGCAGCTTGGAGCAGGGCGGTGAAAAACTGTTTTTT | CASSLEQGGEKLFF
TRBD1 | - | TRBJ2-7 | TRBV27 | TGTGCCAGCAGTTTATCCTCCCCGGGACAGGGGGACGAGCAGTACTTC | CASSLSSPGQGDEQYF
TRBD1 | - | TRBJ2-3 | TRBV27 | TGTGCCAGCCTTGAATTAGGGGGCCAAAGCACAGATACGCAGTATTTT | CASLELGGQSTDTQYF
TRBD2 | - | TRBJ2-1 | TRBV2 | TGTGCCAGCAGTGAACCGGGACTAGGGATCAATGAGCAGTTCTTC | CASSEPGLGINEQFF
- | - | TRBJ1-5 | TRBV28 | TGTGCCGTGACACGTCCGGCAGGGTCCTTTCAGAGCAATCAGCCCCAGCATTTT | CAVTRPAGSFQSNQPQHF
- | - | TRBJ2-7 | TRBV6-5 | TGTGCCAGCAGTTACTCGATCATAACAACCTACGAGCAGTACTTC | CASSYSIITTYEQYF
TRBD1 | - | TRBJ2-7 | TRBV9 | TGTGCCAGCAGCGCCGACAGGGTAACCTACGAGCAGTACTTC | CASSADRVTYEQYF
TRBD2 | - | TRBJ2-7 | TRBV28 | TGTGCCAGCACTGGCGGGGGCTCCTACGAGCAGTACTTC | CASTGGGSYEQYF
TRBD1 | once | TRBJ2-7 | TRBV30 | TGTGCCTGGAGCCGGGACAGACCCTACGAGCAGTACTTC | CAWSRDRPYEQYF
- | few | TRBJ1-2 | TRBV6-5 | TGTGCCAGCAGTTACGAGGGGGATGGCTACACCTTC | CASSYEGDGYTF
TRBD1 | - | TRBJ1-1 | TRBV5-1 | TGCGCCAGCAGCCCCCGGACAGGGAGACACACTGAAGCTTTCTTT | CASSPRTGRHTEAFF
- | - | TRBJ2-5 | TRBV28 | TGTGCCAGCAGTTCATGGTGGGGGGATGAGACCCAGTACTTC | CASSSWWGDETQYF
- | - | TRBJ2-1 | TRBV27 | TGTGCCAGCAGTTCCCTTCGGGGGGCAAATGAGCAGTTCTTC | CASSSLRGANEQFF